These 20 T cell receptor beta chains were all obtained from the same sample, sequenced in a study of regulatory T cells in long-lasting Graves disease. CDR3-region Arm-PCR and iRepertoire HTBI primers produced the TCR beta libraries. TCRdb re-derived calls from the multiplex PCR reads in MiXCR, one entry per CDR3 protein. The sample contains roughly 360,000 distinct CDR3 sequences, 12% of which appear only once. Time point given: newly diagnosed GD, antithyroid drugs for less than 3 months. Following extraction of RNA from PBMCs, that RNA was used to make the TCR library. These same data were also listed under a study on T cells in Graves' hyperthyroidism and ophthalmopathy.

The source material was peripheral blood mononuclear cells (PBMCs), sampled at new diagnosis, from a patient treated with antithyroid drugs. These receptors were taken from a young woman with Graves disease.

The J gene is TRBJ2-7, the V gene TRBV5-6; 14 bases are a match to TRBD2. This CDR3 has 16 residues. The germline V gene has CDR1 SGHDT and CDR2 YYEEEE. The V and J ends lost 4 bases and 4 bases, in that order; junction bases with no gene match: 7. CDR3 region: CASSTGTSGRWYEQYF. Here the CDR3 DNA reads TGTGCCAGCAGCACAGGGACTAGCGGGAGATGGTACGAGCAGTACTTC.

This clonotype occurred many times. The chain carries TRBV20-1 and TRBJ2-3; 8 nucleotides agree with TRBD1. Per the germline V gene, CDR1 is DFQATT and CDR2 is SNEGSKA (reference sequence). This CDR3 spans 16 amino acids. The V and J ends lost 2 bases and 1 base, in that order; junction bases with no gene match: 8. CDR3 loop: CSARRDRTFGTDTQYF. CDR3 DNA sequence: TGCAGTGCTAGAAGGGACAGGACATTTGGCACAGATACGCAGTATTTT.

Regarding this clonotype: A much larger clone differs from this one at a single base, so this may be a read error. The CDR3 sequence: CAGSLQTGELFF. CDR3 coding DNA: TGTGCCGGCAGTTTGCAAACCGGGGAGCTGTTTTTT. This chain connects TRBV12-3 or TRBV12-4 to TRBJ2-2; D ambiguous. The CDR3 runs to 12 residues.

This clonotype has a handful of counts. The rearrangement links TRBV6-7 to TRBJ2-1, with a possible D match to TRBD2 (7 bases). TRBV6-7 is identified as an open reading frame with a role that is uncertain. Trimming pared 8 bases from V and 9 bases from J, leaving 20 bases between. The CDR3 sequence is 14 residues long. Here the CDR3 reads CASGPNGGRGEQFF. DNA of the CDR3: TGTGCCAGCGGGCCCAACGGGGGGCGAGGTGAGCAGTTCTTC.

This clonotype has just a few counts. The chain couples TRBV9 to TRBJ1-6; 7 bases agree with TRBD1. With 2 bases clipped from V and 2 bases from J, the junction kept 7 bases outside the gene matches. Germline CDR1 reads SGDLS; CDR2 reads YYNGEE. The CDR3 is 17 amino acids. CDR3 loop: CASSVYTGDAYNSPLHF. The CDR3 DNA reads TGTGCCAGCAGCGTCTACACAGGGGACGCCTATAATTCACCCCTCCACTTT. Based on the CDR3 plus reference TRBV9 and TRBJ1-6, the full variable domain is DSGVTQTPKHLITATGQRVTLRCSPRSGDLSVYWYQQSLDQGLQFLIQYYNGEERAKGNILERFSAQQFPDLHSELNLSSLELGDSALYFCASSVYTGDAYNSPLHFGNGTRLTVT.

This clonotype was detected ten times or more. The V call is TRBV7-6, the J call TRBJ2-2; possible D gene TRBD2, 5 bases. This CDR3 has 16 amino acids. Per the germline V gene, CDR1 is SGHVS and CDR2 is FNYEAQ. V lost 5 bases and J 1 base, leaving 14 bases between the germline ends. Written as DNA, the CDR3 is TGTGCCAGCAGCGAGTTGAGAGGAGGGAACACCGGGGAGCTGTTTTTT. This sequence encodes CASSELRGGNTGELFF.

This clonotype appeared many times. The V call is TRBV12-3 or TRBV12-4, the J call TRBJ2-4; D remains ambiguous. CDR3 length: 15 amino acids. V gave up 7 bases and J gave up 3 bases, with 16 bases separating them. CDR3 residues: CASKTRRFGKNIQYF. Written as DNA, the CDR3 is TGTGCCAGCAAAACTCGACGGTTCGGCAAAAACATTCAGTACTTC.

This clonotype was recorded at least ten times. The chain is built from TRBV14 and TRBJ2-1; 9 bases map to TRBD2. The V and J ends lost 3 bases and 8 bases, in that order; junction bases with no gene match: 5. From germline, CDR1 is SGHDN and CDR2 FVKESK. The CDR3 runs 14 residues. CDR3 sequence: CASSHQTSGDEQFF. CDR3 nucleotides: TGTGCCAGCAGCCACCAGACTAGCGGCGATGAGCAGTTCTTC.

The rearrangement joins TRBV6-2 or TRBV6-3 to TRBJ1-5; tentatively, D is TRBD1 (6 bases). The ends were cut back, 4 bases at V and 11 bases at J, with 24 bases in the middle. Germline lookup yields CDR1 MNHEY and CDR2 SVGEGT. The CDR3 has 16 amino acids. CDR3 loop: CASSSFRRGGRGTQHF. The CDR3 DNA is TGTGCCAGCAGTTCTTTTCGACGGGGGGGCAGGGGAACCCAGCATTTT.

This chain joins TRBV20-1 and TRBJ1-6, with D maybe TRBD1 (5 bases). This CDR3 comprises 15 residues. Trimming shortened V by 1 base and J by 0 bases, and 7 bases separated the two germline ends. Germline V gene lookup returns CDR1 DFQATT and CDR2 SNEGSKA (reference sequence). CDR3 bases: TGCAGTGCTAGAGGAGACAGCTCCTATAATTCACCCCTCCACTTT. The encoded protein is CSARGDSSYNSPLHF.

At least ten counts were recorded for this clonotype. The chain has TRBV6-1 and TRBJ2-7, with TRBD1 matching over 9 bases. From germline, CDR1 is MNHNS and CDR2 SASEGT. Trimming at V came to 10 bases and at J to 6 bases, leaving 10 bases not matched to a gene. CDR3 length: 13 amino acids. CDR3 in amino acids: CATSSQGASEQYF. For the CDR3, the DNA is TGTGCCACCTCGTCACAGGGGGCTTCCGAGCAGTACTTC.

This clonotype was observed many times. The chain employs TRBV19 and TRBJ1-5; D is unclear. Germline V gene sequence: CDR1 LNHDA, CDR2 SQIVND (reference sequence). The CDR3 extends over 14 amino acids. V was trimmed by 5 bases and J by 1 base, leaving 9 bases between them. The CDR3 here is CASSGRGSNQPQHF. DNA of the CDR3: TGTGCCAGTAGTGGACGAGGGAGCAATCAGCCCCAGCATTTT.

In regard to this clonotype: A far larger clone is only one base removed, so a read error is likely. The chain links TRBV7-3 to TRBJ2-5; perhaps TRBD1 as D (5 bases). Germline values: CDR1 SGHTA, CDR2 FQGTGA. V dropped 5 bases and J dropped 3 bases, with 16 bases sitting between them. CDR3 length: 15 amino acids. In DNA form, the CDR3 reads TGTGCCAGCAGCGTATATGTGGGGCGTGAAGAGACCCAGTACTTC. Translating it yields CASSVYVGREETQYF.

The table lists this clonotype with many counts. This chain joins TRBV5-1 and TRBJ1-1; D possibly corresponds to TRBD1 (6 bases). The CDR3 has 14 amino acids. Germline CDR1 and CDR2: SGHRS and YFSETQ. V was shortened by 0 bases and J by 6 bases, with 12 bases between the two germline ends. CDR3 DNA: TGCGCCAGCAGCTTGGTGCAGGGGCGGTCTGAAGCTTTCTTT. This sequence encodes CASSLVQGRSEAFF.

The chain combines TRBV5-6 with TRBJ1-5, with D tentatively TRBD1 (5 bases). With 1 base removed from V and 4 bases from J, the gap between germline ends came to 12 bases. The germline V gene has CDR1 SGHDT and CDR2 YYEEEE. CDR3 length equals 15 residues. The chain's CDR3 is CASSLYQGRNQPQHF. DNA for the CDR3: TGTGCCAGCAGCTTGTACCAGGGTAGGAATCAGCCCCAGCATTTT. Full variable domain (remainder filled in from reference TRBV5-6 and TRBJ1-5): DAGVTQSPTHLIKTRGQQVTLRCSPKSGHDTVSWYQQALGQGPQFIFQYYEEEERQRGNFPDRFSGHQFPNYSSELNVNALLLGDSALYLCASSLYQGRNQPQHFGDGTRLSIL.

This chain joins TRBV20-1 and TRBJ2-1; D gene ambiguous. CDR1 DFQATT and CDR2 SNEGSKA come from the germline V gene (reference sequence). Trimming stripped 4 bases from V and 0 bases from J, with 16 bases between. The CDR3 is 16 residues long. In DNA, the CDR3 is TGCAGTGCTAACCCTTTGGGTCTAAGCTCCTACAATGAGCAGTTCTTC. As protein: CSANPLGLSSYNEQFF.

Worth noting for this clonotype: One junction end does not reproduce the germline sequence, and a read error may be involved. CDR3 bases: TGTGTCAGCAGCCACAATCCTGGACAGGGGAACTATGGCTACACCTTC. This sequence encodes CVSSHNPGQGNYGYTF. The rearrangement links TRBV7-3 to TRBJ1-2; TRBD1 aligns across 9 bases. Germline values: CDR1 SGHTA, CDR2 FQGTGA. CDR3 size: 16 residues.

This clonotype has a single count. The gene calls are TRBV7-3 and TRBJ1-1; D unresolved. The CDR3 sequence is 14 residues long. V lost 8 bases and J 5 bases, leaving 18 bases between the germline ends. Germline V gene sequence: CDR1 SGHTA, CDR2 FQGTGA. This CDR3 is CASGVHAEGTEAFF. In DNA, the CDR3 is TGTGCCAGCGGGGTCCATGCGGAAGGGACTGAAGCTTTCTTT.

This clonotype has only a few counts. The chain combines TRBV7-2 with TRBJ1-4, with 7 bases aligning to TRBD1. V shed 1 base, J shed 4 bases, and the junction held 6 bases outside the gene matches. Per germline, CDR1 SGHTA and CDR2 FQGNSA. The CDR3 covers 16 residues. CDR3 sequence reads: CASSLVSGGLNEKLFF. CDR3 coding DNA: TGTGCCAGCAGCTTAGTATCAGGGGGACTTAATGAAAAACTGTTTTTT.

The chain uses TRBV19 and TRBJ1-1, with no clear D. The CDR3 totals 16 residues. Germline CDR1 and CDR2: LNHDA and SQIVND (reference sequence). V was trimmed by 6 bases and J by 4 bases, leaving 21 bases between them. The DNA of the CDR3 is TGTGCCAGTAGCAACCGGGGAGATAGGCGAGGCACTGAAGCTTTCTTT. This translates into CASSNRGDRRGTEAFF.